This T cell receptor beta chain is drawn from a study of a mutant IDH1 vaccine in newly diagnosed glioma (dated by TCRdb to 2020 to 2023). The study in broad terms: In the chemotherapy-containing groups, vaccination started alongside temozolomide cycles, whereas in patients who had radiotherapy alone it started 4-6 weeks after radiotherapy. Of the 30 or so patients who were treated, around 60% were male and roughly 38% were female, and the mean age was around 40 years. Visit V12 was the week-35 safety follow-up and visit V13 was the week-47 end of study. Longitudinal TCRB deep sequencing was performed for about 25 treated patients wherever samples were available for exploratory analyses. Peripheral blood samples were drawn at six visits, namely V03 (baseline), V05, V07, V10, V12 and V13. Before enrollment, patients had received standard therapy of radiotherapy alone, temozolomide alone, or radiochemotherapy with temozolomide; most received the combination.

Summary of the overall study and its limitations: Availability determined which PBMC samples were chosen for TCRB deep sequencing. Changes in the top peripheral T cell clonotypes picked up by TCRB sequencing did not appear to be linked to pseudoprogression. Vaccine-induced immune responses across multiple MHC alleles were detected in about 92% of patients. According to the authors, sample limitations meant that analyses of patient blood samples could not be reproduced.

The time point tag for this specimen amounts to: week 35, safety follow-up. Every vaccine dose consisted of 300 ug of a 20-mer mutant IDH1 peptide in Montanide, administered subcutaneously together with topical imiquimod. Patients received eight vaccinations in weeks 1, 3, 5, 7, 11, 15, 19 and 23, corresponding to visits V03 through V10. The donors had newly diagnosed IDH1-mutant astrocytomas of WHO grade 3 or 4 that showed loss of nuclear ATRX. The samples were drawn from NOA16, a multicentre, single-arm, open-label phase I trial in Germany that tested a mutant IDH1 peptide vaccine in humans for the first time. The DNeasy Blood and Tissue Kit was used to extract genomic DNA from EDTA blood for TCRB sequencing. In the case of this clone: The specificity of this receptor is unknown. Base qualities were left out, and no much larger clone turns up one base away.

Library method: the immunoSEQ multiplex PCR assay. The hsTCRB Kit was used according to the manufacturer's protocol to amplify rearranged TCR beta chain sequences. TCRB libraries were sequenced on an Illumina MiSeq. Under the source paper's analysis protocol: The proprietary platform of the kit vendor was used for demultiplexing, trimming and gene mapping. Imported from immuneACCESS, the table was reduced by TCRdb to in-frame sequences with V and J called. These copies leave out some clones; in studies compared against another copy, an unresolved V gene accounts for under half, and the cause of the remainder is not known. For V, J and clone size, that table is used; D and trimming come from the DNA. The sample records about 64,000 clones, roughly 68% of which are singletons. Together, the top ten hold around 4.5% of the sample. Its CDR3 holds 13 amino acids, cysteine through phenylalanine. Only CDR3 DNA remains: 39 bases, in frame from the first base. V is cut by 9 bases and J by 0 bases, and the space between the germline ends is 11 bases. The germline V gene sets CDR1 to SGHTA and CDR2 to FQGNSA.

The chain uses TRBV7-2 and TRBJ1-2, with the D gene call left open. The material was PBMCs, obtained from a glioma patient whose treatment included an IDH1 peptide vaccine. The source of this sequence is a man over 45 with glioma. CDR3 reads: CASSPAANYGYTF. The DNA sequence follows: TGTGCCAGTAGTCCAGCAGCTAACTATGGCTACACCTTC.